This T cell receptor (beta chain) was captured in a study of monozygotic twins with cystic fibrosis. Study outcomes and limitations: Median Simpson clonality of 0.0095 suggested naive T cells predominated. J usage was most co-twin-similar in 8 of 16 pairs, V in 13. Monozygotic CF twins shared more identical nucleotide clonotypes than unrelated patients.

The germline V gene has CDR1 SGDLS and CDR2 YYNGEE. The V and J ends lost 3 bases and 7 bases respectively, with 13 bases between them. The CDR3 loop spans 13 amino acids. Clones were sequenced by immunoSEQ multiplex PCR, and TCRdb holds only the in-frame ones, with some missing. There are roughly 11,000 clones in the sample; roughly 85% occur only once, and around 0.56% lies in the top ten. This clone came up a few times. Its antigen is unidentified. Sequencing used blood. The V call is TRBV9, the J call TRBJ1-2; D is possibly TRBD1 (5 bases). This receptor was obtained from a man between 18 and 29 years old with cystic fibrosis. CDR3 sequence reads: CASSAQGSGGYTF. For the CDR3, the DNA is TGTGCCAGCAGCGCCCAGGGAAGTGGTGGCTACACCTTC.